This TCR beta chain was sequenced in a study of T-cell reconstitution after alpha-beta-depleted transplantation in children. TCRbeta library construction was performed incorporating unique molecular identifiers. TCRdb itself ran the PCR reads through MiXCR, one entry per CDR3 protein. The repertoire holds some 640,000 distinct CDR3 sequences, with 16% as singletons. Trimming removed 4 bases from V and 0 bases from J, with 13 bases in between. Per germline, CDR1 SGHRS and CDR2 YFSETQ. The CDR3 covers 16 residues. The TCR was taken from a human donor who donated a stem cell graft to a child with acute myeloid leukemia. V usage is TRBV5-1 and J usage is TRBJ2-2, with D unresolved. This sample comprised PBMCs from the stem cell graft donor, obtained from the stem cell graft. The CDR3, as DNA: TGCGCCAGCAGCCCGGTCAAGGACGCGAACACCGGGGAGCTGTTTTTT. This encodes CASSPVKDANTGELFF.